This TCR beta chain is drawn from a study of T cells in Graves' hyperthyroidism and ophthalmopathy. Broader study findings: Prediction of ophthalmopathy progression came a median 6.5 months pre-onset.

This clonotype was seen ten or more times. The antigen remains unidentified. Template material for amplifying TCR beta CDR3 regions consisted of RNA transcripts. RT-PCR in the first round (using the HTBI primer set) targeted the TCR CDR3. TCRdb re-analysed the multiplex PCR reads in MiXCR, keeping a single row per CDR3 protein. The table shows over 350,000 distinct CDR3 sequences, with roughly an eighth occurring only once. V lost 8 bases and J lost 1, with 15 bases in between. The CDR3 sequence is 15 residues long. A patient was excluded if there was uncontrolled infection, other autoimmune disease, pregnancy or lactation.

This TCR came from a man aged 50-59 years with Graves' ophthalmopathy. The specimen was blood. The genes are TRBV12-3 or TRBV12-4 and TRBJ1-5, with D tentatively TRBD1 (5 bases). This CDR3 reads CASGRQTLSNQPQHF. As DNA, the CDR3 is TGTGCCAGCGGAAGACAGACCCTAAGCAATCAGCCCCAGCATTTT.